This T cell receptor beta chain originates from a study of yellow fever vaccine responses in identical twins listed by TCRdb under 2018. Study-wide context: Focusing on identical twins, the study followed the T cell clones that responded to the vaccine, and did so with precision.

From a lookup of the germline V gene (reference sequence), CDR1 and CDR2 are MNHEY and SMNVEV. From its cysteine to its phenylalanine, the CDR3 spans 13 amino acids. The entry retains the CDR3 DNA only, 39 bases that are in frame from base 1. The junction carries 9 bases between V and J, which are trimmed by 2 bases and 10 bases respectively. To prepare the library, RT-PCR was applied. Sequencing used an Illumina HiSeq 2500. In TCRdb, the public reads were trimmed at Q25 with fastp and aligned with MiXCR, with productive beta chains retained. Rows are combined by CDR3 protein, so each entry shows the most common genes and DNA. Within this sample are approximately 2,500 distinct CDR3 sequences, with 70% to 85% of them counted one time only. The ten largest account for over 9% of the sample. The research as a whole found: According to the authors, in identical twins the way T cells responded to vaccination appeared partly convergent and partly personalized.

This clonotype was seen more than once but under ten times. Its cognate antigen has yet to be identified. Base qualities are not recorded, but no much larger clone differs from it by a single base. The clonotype comes from a female donor who received the yellow fever vaccine. The sequence joins TRBV27 to TRBJ1-6; TRBD1 is a weak D gene call, 5 bases matching. The sample consisted of T cells from blood (PBMCs), unsorted or a sorted subset (not recorded which), taken before or after yellow fever vaccination (not recorded which). The DNA is as follows: TGTGCCAGCAGTTTAGAGGGGTGGTCACCCCTCCACTTT. The encoded protein is CASSLEGWSPLHF.